This TCR beta chain derives from a study of T cell repertoires in cytomegalovirus infection. Study-wide background: The public TCR beta signatures pointed to both CMV infection and matching HLA type. Study-level findings and limits: The study found HLA-C-restricted CMV-specific TCR beta clonotypes dominating the ex vivo response. Based on cumulative public TCR beta family frequency, carriers of CMV plus the relevant HLA were identified.

MiXCR was run by TCRdb on the reads, yielding one entry per CDR3 protein. Of more than 650,000 distinct CDR3 sequences in the sample, under 40% were seen once. The CDR3 extends over 15 amino acids. The V end was cut by 4 bases, the J end by 2 bases, with 9 bases between. Notes on this clonotype: Antigen unknown.

Sequenced input: PBMCs. The TCR sequence derives from a human donor in good health (CMV status not recorded). Some clones in this sample may be carry-over from other donors' samples. The chain couples TRBV12-3 or TRBV12-4 to TRBJ2-6; a possible D gene is TRBD2 (5 bases). The CDR3 bases are TGTGCCAGCAGTTGGGCGGGTACTGGGGCCAACGTCCTGACTTTC. Encoded protein: CASSWAGTGANVLTF.